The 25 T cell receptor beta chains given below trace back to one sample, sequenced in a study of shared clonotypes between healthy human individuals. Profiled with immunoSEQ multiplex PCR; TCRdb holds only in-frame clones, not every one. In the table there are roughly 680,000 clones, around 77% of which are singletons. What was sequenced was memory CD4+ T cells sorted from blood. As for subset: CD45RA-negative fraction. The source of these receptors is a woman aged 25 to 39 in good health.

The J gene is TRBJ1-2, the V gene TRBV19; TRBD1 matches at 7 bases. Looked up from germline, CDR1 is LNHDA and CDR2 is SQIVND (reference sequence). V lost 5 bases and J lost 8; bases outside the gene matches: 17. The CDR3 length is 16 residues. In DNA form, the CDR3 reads TGTGCCAGTAGTCCTTACGAGGCCCCCACAGGGGACGGCTACACCTTC. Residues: CASSPYEAPTGDGYTF.

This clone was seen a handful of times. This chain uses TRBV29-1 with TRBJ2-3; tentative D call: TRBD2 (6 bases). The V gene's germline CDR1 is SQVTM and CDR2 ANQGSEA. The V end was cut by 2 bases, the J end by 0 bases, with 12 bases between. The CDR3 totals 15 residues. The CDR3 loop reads CSVEIGRTSTDTQYF. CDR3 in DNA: TGCAGCGTTGAAATTGGGAGGACTAGCACAGATACGCAGTATTTT.

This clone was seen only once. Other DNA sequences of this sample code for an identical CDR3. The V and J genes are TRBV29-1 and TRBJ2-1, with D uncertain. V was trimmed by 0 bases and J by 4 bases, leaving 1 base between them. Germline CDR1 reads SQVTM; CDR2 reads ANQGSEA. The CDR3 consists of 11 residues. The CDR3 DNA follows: TGCAGCGTTGAAGATTACAATGAGCAGTTCTTC. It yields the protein CSVEDYNEQFF.

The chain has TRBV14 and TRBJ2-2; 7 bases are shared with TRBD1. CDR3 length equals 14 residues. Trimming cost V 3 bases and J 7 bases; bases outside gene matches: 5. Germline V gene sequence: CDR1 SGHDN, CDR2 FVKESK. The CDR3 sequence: CASSHNQGVGELFF. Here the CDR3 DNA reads TGTGCCAGCAGCCATAACCAGGGGGTCGGGGAGCTGTTTTTT.

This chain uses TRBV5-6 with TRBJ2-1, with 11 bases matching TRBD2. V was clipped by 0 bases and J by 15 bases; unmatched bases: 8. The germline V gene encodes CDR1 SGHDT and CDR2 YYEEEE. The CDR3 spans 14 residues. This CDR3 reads CASSLGTSGLIGFF. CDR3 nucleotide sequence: TGTGCCAGCAGCTTGGGGACTAGCGGGCTGATTGGGTTCTTC.

CDR3 amino acids: CASSYPGLAGELADTQYF. CDR3 coding DNA: TGTGCCAGCAGCTACCCGGGACTAGCGGGAGAATTGGCAGATACGCAGTATTTT. The rearrangement links TRBV13 to TRBJ2-3, with 14 positions matching TRBD2. V lost 4 bases, J lost 4 bases, and 10 bases stayed unmatched. Germline lookup yields CDR1 PRHDT and CDR2 FYEKMQ (reference sequence). This CDR3 contains 18 residues.

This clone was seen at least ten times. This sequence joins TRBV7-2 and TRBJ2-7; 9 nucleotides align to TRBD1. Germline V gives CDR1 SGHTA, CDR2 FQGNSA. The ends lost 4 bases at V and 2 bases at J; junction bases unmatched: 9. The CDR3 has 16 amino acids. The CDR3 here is CASSSILTGGTYEQYF. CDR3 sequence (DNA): TGTGCCAGCAGCTCAATCCTGACAGGGGGTACCTACGAGCAGTACTTC.

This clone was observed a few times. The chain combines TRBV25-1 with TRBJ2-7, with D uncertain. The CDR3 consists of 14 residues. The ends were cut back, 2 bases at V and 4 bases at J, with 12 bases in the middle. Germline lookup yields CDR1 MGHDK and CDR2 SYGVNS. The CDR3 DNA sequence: TGTGCCAGCAGTGAAGTCAAGGGCAGTTACGAGCAGTACTTC. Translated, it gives CASSEVKGSYEQYF.

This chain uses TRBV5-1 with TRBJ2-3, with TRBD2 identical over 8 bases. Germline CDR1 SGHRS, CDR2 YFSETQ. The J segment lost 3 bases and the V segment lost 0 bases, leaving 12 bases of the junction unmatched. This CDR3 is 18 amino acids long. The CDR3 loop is CASSLAPGGAGRTDTQYF. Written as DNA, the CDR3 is TGCGCCAGCAGCTTGGCCCCCGGGGGGGCGGGGAGGACAGATACGCAGTATTTT.

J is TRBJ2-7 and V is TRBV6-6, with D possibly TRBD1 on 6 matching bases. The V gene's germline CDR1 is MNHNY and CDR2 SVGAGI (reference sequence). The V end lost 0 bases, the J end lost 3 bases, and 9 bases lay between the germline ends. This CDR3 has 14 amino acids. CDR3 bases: TGTGCCAGCAGTTACTCGCCAGGGGACTACGAGCAGTACTTC. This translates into CASSYSPGDYEQYF.

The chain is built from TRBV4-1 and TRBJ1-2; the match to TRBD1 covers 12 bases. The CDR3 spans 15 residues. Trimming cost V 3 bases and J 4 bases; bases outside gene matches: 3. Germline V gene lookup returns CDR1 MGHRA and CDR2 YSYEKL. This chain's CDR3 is CASSHEGQGAYGYTF. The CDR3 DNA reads TGCGCCAGCAGCCACGAGGGACAGGGGGCCTATGGCTACACCTTC.

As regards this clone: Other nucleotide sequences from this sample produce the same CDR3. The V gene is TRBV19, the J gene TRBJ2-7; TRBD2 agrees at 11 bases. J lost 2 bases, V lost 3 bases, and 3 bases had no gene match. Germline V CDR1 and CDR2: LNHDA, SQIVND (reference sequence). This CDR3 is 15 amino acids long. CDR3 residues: CASSILAGGPYEQYF. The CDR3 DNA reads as TGTGCCAGTAGTATCCTAGCGGGAGGACCCTACGAGCAGTACTTC. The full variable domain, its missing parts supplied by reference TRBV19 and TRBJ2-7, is DGGITQSPKYLFRKEGQNVTLSCEQNLNHDAMYWYRQDPGQGLRLIYYSQIVNDFQKGDIAEGYSVSREKKESFPLTVTSAQKNPTAFYLCASSILAGGPYEQYFGPGTRLTVT.

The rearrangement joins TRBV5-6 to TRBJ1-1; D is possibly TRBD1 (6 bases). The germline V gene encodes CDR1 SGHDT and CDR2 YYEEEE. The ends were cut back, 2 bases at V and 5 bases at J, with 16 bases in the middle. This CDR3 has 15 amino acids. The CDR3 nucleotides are TGTGCCAGCAGCTTTGGGGGCACTGTGGGAACTGAAGCTTTCTTT. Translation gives CASSFGGTVGTEAFF.

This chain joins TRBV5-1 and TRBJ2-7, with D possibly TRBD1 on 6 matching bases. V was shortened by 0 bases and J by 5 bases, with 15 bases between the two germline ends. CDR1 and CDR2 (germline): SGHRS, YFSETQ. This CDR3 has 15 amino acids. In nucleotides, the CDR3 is TGCGCCAGCAGCTTGGCCTCGGGACAACCCAACGAGCAGTACTTC. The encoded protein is CASSLASGQPNEQYF.

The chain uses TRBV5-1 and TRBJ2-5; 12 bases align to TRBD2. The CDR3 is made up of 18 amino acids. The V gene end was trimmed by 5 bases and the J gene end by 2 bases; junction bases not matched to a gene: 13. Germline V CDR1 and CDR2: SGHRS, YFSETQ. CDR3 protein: CASSRTGLAGPLQETQYF. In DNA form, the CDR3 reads TGCGCCAGCAGTCGGACCGGACTAGCGGGACCACTACAAGAGACCCAGTACTTC.

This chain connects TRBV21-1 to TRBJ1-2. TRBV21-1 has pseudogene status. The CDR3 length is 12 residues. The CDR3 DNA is TGTGCCAGCAGACATCGGAACTATGGCTACACCTTC. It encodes CASRHRNYGYTF.

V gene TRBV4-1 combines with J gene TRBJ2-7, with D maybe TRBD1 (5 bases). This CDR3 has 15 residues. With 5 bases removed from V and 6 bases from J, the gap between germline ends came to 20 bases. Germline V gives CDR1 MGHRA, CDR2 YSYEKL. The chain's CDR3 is CASSSGSRASFEQYF. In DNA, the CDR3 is TGCGCCAGCAGCTCCGGGTCCAGGGCTTCGTTCGAGCAGTACTTC.

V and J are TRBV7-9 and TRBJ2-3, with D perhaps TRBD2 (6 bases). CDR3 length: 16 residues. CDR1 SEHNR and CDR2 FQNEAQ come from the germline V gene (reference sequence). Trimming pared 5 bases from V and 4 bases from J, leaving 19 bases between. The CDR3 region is CASSERRIAAPDTQYF. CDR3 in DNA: TGTGCCAGCAGCGAAAGAAGGATAGCGGCGCCAGATACGCAGTATTTT.

The DNA for the CDR3 is TGCGCCAGCAGCCCTCTTCTAGGAGGTGGGACAGATACGCAGTATTTT. Amino acids: CASSPLLGGGTDTQYF. The chain uses TRBV5-1 and TRBJ2-3, with a weak D call TRBD2 (5 bases). The V end lost 4 bases, the J end lost 3 bases, and 18 bases lay between the germline ends. Germline CDR1 and CDR2: SGHRS and YFSETQ. The CDR3 has 16 amino acids.

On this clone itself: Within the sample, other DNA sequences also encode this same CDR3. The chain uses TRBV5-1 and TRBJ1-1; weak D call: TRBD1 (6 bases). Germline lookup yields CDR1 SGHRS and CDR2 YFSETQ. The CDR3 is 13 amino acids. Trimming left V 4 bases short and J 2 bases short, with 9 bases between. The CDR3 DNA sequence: TGCGCCAGCAGCATGGGACAAAACACTGAAGCTTTCTTT. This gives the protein CASSMGQNTEAFF.

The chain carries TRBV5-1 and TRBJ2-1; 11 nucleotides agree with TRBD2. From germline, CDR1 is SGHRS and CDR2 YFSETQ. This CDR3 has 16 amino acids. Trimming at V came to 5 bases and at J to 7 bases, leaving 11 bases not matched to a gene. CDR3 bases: TGCGCCAGCAGGCCCCCGGTAGCGGGAGGGCCGAATGAGCAGTTCTTC. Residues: CASRPPVAGGPNEQFF.

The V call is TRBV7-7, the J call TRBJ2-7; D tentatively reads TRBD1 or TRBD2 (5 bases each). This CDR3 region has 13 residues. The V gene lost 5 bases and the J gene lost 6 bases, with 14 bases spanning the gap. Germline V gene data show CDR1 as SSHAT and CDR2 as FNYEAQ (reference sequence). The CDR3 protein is CASSEGPGREQYF. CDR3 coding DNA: TGTGCCAGCAGCGAGGGACCGGGGCGCGAGCAGTACTTC.

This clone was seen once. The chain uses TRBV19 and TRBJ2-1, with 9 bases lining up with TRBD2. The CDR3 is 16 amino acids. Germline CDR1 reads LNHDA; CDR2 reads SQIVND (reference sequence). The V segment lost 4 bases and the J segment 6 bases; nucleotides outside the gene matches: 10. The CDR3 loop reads CASSRGTSSSVNEQFF. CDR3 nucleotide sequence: TGTGCCAGTAGTAGAGGGACTAGCAGTTCCGTCAATGAGCAGTTCTTC.

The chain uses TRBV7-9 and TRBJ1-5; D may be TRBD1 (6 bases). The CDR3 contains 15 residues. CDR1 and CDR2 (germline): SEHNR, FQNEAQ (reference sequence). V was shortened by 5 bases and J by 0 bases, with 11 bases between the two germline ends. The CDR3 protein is CASSLGGVSNQPQHF. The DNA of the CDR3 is TGTGCCAGCAGCCTAGGGGGGGTTAGCAATCAGCCCCAGCATTTT.

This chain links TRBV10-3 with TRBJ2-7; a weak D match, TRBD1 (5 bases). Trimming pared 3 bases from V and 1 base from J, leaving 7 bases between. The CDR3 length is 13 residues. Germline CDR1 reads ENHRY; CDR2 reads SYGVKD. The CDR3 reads CAISDQGSYEQYF. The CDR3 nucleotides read TGTGCCATCAGTGACCAGGGTTCCTACGAGCAGTACTTC.